The clone carrying this T cell receptor beta chain has a handful of counts. Amplified regions were TCR beta CDR3 sequences from RNA transcripts. RT-PCR in the first round (using the HTBI primer set) targeted the TCR CDR3. One entry per CDR3 protein results from TCRdb running MiXCR on the multiplex PCR reads. The data show 700,000 or so distinct CDR3 sequences, roughly 15% seen once. These data originate in a study of T cells in Graves' hyperthyroidism and ophthalmopathy. In the study overall: Peripheral blood was taken when the disease was first diagnosed, before any treatment began.

Looked up from germline, CDR1 is KGHSY and CDR2 is FQNENV. V was clipped by 4 bases and J by 9 bases; unmatched bases: 12. This CDR3 comprises 16 residues. The receptor's source is a man between 18 and 29 years old with Graves' hyperthyroidism. The V gene is TRBV16, the J gene TRBJ1-5, with TRBD1 matching over 10 bases. Sequencing was performed on blood. CDR3 residues: CASSPWATGGAGPQHF. Here the CDR3 DNA reads TGTGCCAGCAGCCCATGGGCGACAGGGGGCGCGGGGCCCCAGCATTTT. Full variable domain (outside the CDR3, taken from reference TRBV16 and TRBJ1-5): GEEVAQTPKHLVRGEGQKAKLYCAPIKGHSYVFWYQQVLKNEFKFLISFQNENVFDETGMPKERFSAKCLPNSPCSLEIQATKLEDSAVYFCASSPWATGGAGPQHFGDGTRLSIL.